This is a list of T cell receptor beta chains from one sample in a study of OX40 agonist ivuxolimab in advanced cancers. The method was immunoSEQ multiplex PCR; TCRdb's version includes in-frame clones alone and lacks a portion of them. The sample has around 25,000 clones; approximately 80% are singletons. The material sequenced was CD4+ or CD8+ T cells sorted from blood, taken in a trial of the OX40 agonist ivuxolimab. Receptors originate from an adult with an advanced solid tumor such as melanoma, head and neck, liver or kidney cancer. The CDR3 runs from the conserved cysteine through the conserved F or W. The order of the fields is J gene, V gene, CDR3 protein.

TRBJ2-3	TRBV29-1	CSVGQGVSTDTQYF
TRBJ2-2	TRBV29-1	CSVDLVTGELFF
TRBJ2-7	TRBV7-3	CASSPGGAGGYEQYF
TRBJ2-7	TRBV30	CAWIPPGQIYEQYF
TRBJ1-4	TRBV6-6	CASRPKNHEKLFF
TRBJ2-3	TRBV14	CASSQGVGGGYSTDTQYF
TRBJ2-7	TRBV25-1	CASSEYTAGGTYEQYF
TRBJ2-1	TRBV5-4	CASRSGTLNEQFF
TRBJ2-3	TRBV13	CASSEALLASDTQYF
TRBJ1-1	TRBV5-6	CASSLAGRHTEAFF
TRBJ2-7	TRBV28	CASSTGLAYYEQYF
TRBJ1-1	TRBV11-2	CASSFRAEAFF
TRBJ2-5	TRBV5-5	CASSFTTGGAETQYF
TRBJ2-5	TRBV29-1	CSVDGPRETQYF
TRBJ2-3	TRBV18	CASSSRRNRDTQYF
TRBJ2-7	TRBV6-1	CASSHRTETYEQYF
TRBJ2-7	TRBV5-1	CASRKAGEQYF
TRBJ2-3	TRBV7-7	CASSLARGDTQYF
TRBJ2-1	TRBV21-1	CASSSSHRKKGNEQFF
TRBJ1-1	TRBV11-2	CASSLAWDSSTEAFF
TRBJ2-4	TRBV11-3	CASSPDLEYIQYF
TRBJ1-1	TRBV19	CASSEAGGTEAFF
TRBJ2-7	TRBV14	CASSQWGLAVYEQYF
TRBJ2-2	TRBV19	CASSITGTNTGELFF
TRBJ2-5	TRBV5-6	CASSATRHFQETQYF
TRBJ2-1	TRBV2	CASSEASTSYSYNEQFF
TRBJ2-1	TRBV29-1	CSVGFWGYEQFF
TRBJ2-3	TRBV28	CASSLDRGTDTQYF
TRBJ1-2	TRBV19	CASSIAARRRGYTF
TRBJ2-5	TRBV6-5	CASSTPTWGETQYF
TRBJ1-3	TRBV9	CASSVAGRGAGNTIYF
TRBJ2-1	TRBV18	CASSLRDGDNEQFF
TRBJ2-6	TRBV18	CASSLEGLDGANVLTF
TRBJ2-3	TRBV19	CASSIAHVWASTDTQYF
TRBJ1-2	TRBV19	CASSIPNRVPRGYTF
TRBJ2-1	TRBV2	CASSQREWQFF
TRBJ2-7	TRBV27	CASSIYTGNYEQYF
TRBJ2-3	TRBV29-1	CSVEGRLAGVYTDTQYF
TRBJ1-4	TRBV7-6	CASSLHGLKEKLFF
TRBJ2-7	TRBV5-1	CASSSGLAGGPREQYF
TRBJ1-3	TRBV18	CASSTDRGSGNTIYF
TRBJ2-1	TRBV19	CASTEGGDYNEQFF
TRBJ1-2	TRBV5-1	CASSLVTNAAYGYTF
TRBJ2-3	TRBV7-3	CASSPSPPGGPRTDTQYF
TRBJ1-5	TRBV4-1	CASSRTDSNQPQHF
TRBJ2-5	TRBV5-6	CASSFYRDRGETQYF
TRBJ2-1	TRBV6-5	CASRAGTTINEQFF
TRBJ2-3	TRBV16	CASSQLKTRHRTPVVAQVADTQYF
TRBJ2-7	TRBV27	CASSPGGTGTYEQYF
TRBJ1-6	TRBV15	CATSAMDRVGSPLHF
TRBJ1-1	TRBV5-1	CASRWRTENTEAFF
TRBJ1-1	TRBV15	CATSKPGQRITEAFF
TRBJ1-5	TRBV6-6	CASSRTGQSQPQHF
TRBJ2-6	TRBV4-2	CASSPLGSGANVLTF
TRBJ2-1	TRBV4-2	CASSQGYTYNEQFF
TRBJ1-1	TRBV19	CASSMGRGRGGTEAFF
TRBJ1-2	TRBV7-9	CASSLALQEENYGYTF
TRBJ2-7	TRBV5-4	CASSQQEGGYEQYF
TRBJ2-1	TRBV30	CACRGGNNEQFF